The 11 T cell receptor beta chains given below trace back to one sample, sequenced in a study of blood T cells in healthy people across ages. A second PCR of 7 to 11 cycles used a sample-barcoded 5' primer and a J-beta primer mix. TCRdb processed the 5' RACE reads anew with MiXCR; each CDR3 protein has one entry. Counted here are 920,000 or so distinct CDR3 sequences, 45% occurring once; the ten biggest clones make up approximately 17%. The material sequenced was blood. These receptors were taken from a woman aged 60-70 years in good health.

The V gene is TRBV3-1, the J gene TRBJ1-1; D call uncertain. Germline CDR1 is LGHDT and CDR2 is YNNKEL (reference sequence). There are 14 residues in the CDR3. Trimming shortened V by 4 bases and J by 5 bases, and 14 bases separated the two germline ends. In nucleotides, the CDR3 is TGTGCCAGCAGCCCCGGTCCGACGGCTACTGAAGCTTTCTTT. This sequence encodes CASSPGPTATEAFF.

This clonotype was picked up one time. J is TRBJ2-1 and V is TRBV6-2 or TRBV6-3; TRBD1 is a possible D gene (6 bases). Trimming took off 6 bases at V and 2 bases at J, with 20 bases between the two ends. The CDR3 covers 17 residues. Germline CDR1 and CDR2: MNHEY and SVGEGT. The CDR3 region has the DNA TGTGCCAGCAGCCCAGAGGGGGAAACCGGACCCTACAATGAGCAGTTCTTC. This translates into CASSPEGETGPYNEQFF.

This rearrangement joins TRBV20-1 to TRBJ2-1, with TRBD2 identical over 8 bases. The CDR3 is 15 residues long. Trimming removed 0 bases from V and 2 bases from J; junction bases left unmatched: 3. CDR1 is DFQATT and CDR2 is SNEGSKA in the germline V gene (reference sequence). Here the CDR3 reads CSARDTGGPYNEQFF. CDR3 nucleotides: TGCAGTGCTAGAGATACGGGAGGGCCCTACAATGAGCAGTTCTTC.

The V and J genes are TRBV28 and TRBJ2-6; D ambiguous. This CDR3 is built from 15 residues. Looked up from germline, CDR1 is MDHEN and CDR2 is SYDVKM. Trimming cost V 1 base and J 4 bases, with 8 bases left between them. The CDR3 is CASSLSPPGANVLTF. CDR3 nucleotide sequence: TGTGCCAGCAGTTTATCTCCCCCGGGGGCCAACGTCCTGACTTTC.

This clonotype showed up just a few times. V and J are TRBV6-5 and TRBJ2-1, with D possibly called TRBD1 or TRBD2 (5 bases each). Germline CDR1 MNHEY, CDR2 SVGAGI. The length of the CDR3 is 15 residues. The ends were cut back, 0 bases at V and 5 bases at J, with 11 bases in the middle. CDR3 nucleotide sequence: TGTGCCAGCAGTTACTCTGGGGGTAGAGACAATGAGCAGTTCTTC. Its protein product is CASSYSGGRDNEQFF.

The CDR3 nucleotides are TGTGCCAGCAGTCTATACAGGGACAATGAGCAGTTCTTC. It codes for CASSLYRDNEQFF. The chain combines TRBV28 with TRBJ2-1, with TRBD1 as a possible D gene (6 bases). Germline-derived CDR1 and CDR2 are MDHEN and SYDVKM. The CDR3 is 13 amino acids. V lost 5 bases and J 5 bases, leaving 10 bases between the germline ends.

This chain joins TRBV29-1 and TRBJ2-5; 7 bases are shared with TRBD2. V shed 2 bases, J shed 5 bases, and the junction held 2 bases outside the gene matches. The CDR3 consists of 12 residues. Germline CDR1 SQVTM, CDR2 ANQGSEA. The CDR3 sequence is CSVEWGGETQYF. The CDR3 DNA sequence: TGCAGCGTTGAATGGGGGGGTGAGACCCAGTACTTC.

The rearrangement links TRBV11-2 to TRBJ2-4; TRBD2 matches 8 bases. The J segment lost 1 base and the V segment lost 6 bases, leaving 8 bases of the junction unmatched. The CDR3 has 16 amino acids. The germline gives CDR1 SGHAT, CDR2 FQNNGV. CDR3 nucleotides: TGTGCCAGCAGATCTGGAGCGGGAGAGGCCAAAAACATTCAGTACTTC. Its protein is CASRSGAGEAKNIQYF.

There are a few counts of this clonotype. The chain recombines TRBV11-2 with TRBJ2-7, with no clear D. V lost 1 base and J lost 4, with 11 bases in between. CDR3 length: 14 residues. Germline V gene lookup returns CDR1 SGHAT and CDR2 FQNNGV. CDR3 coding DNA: TGTGCCAGCAGCTTAGCTACGGTGGGGTACGAGCAGTACTTC. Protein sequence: CASSLATVGYEQYF.

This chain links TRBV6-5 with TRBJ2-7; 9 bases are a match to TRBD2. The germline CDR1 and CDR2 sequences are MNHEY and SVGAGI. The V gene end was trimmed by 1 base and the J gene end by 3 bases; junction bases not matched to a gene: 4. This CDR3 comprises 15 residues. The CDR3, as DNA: TGTGCCAGCAGTTACTACGGCGGGAGGGTCTACGAGCAGTACTTC. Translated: CASSYYGGRVYEQYF.

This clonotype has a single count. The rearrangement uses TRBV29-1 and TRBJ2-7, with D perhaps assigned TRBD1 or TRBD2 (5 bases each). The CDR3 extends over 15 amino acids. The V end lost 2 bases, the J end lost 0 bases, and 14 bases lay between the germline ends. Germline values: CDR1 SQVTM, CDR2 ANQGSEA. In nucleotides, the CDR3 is TGCAGCGTTGAATCCCCCGGGACGGACTCCTACGAGCAGTACTTC. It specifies CSVESPGTDSYEQYF.